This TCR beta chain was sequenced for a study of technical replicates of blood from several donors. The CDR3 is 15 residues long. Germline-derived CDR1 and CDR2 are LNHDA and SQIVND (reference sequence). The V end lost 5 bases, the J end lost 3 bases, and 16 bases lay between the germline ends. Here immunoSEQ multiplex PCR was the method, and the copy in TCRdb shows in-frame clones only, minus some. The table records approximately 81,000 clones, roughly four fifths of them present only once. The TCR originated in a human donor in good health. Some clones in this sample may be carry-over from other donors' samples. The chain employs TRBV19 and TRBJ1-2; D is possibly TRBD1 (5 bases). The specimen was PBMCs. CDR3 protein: CASSGGITGYYGYTF. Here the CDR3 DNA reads TGTGCCAGTAGTGGGGGGATCACGGGCTACTATGGCTACACCTTC.